This passage covers 7 T cell receptor beta chains from one sample sequenced in a study of monozygotic twins with inflammatory bowel disease. TCRdb reprocessed the 5' RACE reads and reports one entry per CDR3 protein, with no DNA. The sample table includes approximately 110,000 distinct CDR3 sequences. Sequenced sample: blood. The receptor set was obtained from a human donor with ulcerative colitis or Crohn's disease, or a healthy co-twin of an affected twin (not recorded which).

V is TRBV5-1 and J is TRBJ2-5; lacking DNA, the TRBD1 call made by TCRdb goes unchecked. The CDR3 contains 15 residues. Per the germline V gene, CDR1 is SGHRS and CDR2 is YFSETQ. CDR3 region: CASTARTGSQETQYF.

The rearrangement links TRBV14 to TRBJ2-7; absent DNA, TCRdb's TRBD2 call cannot be checked. Looked up from germline, CDR1 is SGHDN and CDR2 is FVKESK. The CDR3 sequence is 14 residues long. The CDR3 reads CASSRGTSGYEQYF.

The chain is built from TRBV5-1 and TRBJ2-1; TCRdb returns TRBD1, unconfirmable since there is no DNA. Per the germline V gene, CDR1 is SGHRS and CDR2 is YFSETQ. The CDR3 runs 15 residues. The CDR3 sequence: CASSFRDRGGDEQFF.

The chain uses TRBV20-1 and TRBJ2-1; with no DNA, the TCRdb D assignment of TRBD1 cannot be verified. From germline, CDR1 is DFQATT and CDR2 SNEGSKA (reference sequence). The CDR3 sequence is 14 residues long. The chain's CDR3 is CSARGYREVDEQFF.

The chain links TRBV20-1 to TRBJ2-7. Germline CDR1 reads DFQATT; CDR2 reads SNEGSKA (reference sequence). This CDR3 is 13 amino acids long. This CDR3 is CSARGEALYEQYF.

The chain couples TRBV7-2 to TRBJ2-7. The CDR3 sequence is 13 residues long. Germline CDR1 is SGHTA and CDR2 is FQGNSA. CDR3 amino acids: CASSLNVGYEQYF.

This chain links TRBV27 with TRBJ2-5; TCRdb's assignment of TRBD1 cannot be checked, as there is no DNA. Germline CDR1 and CDR2: MNHEY and SMNVEV (reference sequence). The CDR3 covers 14 residues. The CDR3 reads CASKLLPGGETQYF.